Listed below are T cell receptor beta chains from one sample, sequenced in a study of cytotoxic CD8 clonotypes in ibrutinib-treated CLL. Profiled with immunoSEQ multiplex PCR; TCRdb holds only in-frame clones, not every one. The table lists about 300,000 clones, approximately 79% of them singletons, with around 5.3% in the top ten. Here the sequenced sample was PBMCs, taken at disease progression, from a patient treated with ibrutinib. These receptors all come from a human donor with chronic lymphocytic leukemia. CDR3s include the opening cysteine and the closing phenylalanine or tryptophan. D genes are given only for firm matches. Size is stated for part of the rows, as once, few or many counts, or as a class when the clone is expanded.

TRBJ1-4 | TRBV5-6 | TRBD1 | once | TGTGCCAGCAGCCTGAATCCGGGACAGGGCCTAATTAATGAAAAACTGTTTTTT | CASSLNPGQGLINEKLFF
TRBJ1-4 | TRBV25-1 | NA | NA | TGTGCCAGCAGTCGGGACAAGACAACTAATGAAAAACTGTTTTTT | CASSRDKTTNEKLFF
TRBJ2-7 | TRBV6-5 | NA | NA | TGTGCCAGCAGTTCCCCGACAGGGAGGTACGAGCAGTACTTC | CASSSPTGRYEQYF
TRBJ1-5 | TRBV21-1 | NA | NA | TGTGCCAGCAGCATTGGCTTAGGTCAGCCCCAGCATTTT | CASSIGLGQPQHF
TRBJ2-2 | TRBV9 | NA | few | TGTGCCAGCAGCGTAGCTACAGGGGAGCTGTTTTTT | CASSVATGELFF
TRBJ1-2 | TRBV7-2 | NA | NA | TGTGCCAGCAGCTTAGAAGGGGGGGCGGAGGGCTACACCTTC | CASSLEGGAEGYTF
TRBJ2-7 | TRBV2 | NA | NA | TGTGCCAGCTCCGGGCAATACGAGCAGTACTTC | CASSGQYEQYF
TRBJ2-3 | TRBV15 | NA | NA | TGTGCCACCAGCAGAGATCGAATGGGGAGGACAGATACGCAGTATTTT | CATSRDRMGRTDTQYF
TRBJ1-2 | TRBV5-4 | TRBD1 | NA | TGTGCCAGCAGCTCCGGGACAGGGGTAGATGGCTACACCTTC | CASSSGTGVDGYTF
TRBJ1-1 | TRBV18 | TRBD1 | NA | TGTGCCAGCTCGCCCACAGGGGGCCCTGAAGCTTTCTTT | CASSPTGGPEAFF
TRBJ2-7 | TRBV9 | TRBD1 | NA | TGTGCCAGCAGCGCCGGACAGGGGGAGCAGTACTTC | CASSAGQGEQYF
TRBJ2-7 | TRBV10-3 | TRBD1 | NA | TGTGCCATCAGTGTAACAGGGGATAGCTCCTACGAGCAGTACTTC | CAISVTGDSSYEQYF
TRBJ2-7 | TRBV5-1 | TRBD1 | NA | TGCGCCAGCAGCGTGGTCCAGGGGGAAAACTACGAGCAGTACTTC | CASSVVQGENYEQYF
TRBJ1-3 | TRBV29-1 | NA | NA | TGCAGCGTTGAAGGTTCCGGAAACACCATATATTTT | CSVEGSGNTIYF
TRBJ1-1 | TRBV4-1 | NA | NA | TGCGCCAGCAGCGAACGGTCGGGGGGAACGAACACTGAAGCTTTCTTT | CASSERSGGTNTEAFF
TRBJ2-2 | TRBV19 | NA | NA | TGTGCCAGTAGTATAATGGGCATCGGCACCGGGGAGCTGTTTTTT | CASSIMGIGTGELFF
TRBJ2-1 | TRBV7-2 | NA | NA | TGTGCCAGCAGCCCAACACGTGCGGAGCAGTTCTTC | CASSPTRAEQFF
TRBJ1-2 | TRBV7-9 | TRBD1 | NA | TGTGCCCTTCTAAGGACAGGGTCGGGATCTAACTATGGCTACACCTTC | CALLRTGSGSNYGYTF
TRBJ1-1 | TRBV5-1 | NA | NA | TGCGCCAGCAGCTCTACAGGGAGGACTGAAGCTTTCTTT | CASSSTGRTEAFF
TRBJ2-7 | TRBV5-1 | NA | NA | TGCGCCAGCAGCTTTGACCTCTACGAGCAGTACTTC | CASSFDLYEQYF
TRBJ1-1 | TRBV7-9 | NA | NA | TGTGCCAGCAGCTTACGGGGAGTAAACACTGAAGCTTTCTTT | CASSLRGVNTEAFF
TRBJ1-1 | TRBV25-1 | NA | NA | TGTGCCAGCAGTGACCTTGCCACGGTGAACACTGAAGCTTTCTTT | CASSDLATVNTEAFF
TRBJ2-2 | TRBV4-3 | NA | few | TGCGCCAGCAGCCCCTCCGAACCCGGGGAGCTGTTTTTT | CASSPSEPGELFF
TRBJ2-7 | TRBV5-4 | NA | NA | TGTGCCAGCAGCTTGGATTTGTACGAGCAGTACTTC | CASSLDLYEQYF
TRBJ2-1 | TRBV5-1 | NA | NA | TGCGCCAGCAGCTTGGATCGGTTTGCGCATCTGAGCTCCTACAATGAGCAGTTCTTC | CASSLDRFAHLSSYNEQFF
TRBJ1-1 | TRBV27 | NA | once | TGTGCCAGCAGTCCCCGCGTACAGAACACTGAAGCTTTCTTT | CASSPRVQNTEAFF
TRBJ1-2 | TRBV6-1 | TRBD1 | few | TGTGCCAGCAGTCCCCGGGACAGGGGGCGGGAGGGCTACACCTTC | CASSPRDRGREGYTF
TRBJ2-5 | TRBV6-1 | NA | once | TGTGCCAGCAGTGGGGACGAGGAGACCCAGTACTTC | CASSGDEETQYF
TRBJ2-5 | TRBV25-1 | TRBD2 | NA | TGTGCCAGCAGGGTGGGGGGGCAAGAGACCCAGTACTTC | CASRVGGQETQYF
TRBJ2-7 | TRBV29-1 | TRBD2 | NA | TGCAGCGTTGGACCGGGACTAGCGGGGGGGTACGAGCAGTACTTC | CSVGPGLAGGYEQYF
TRBJ2-1 | TRBV9 | NA | NA | TGTGCCAGCAGCGTCTCGGGTTCCTCATGGGGTGACAATGAGCAGTTCTTC | CASSVSGSSWGDNEQFF
TRBJ1-1 | TRBV29-1 | NA | NA | TGCAGCGTTGACCGGGGGAACACTGAAGCTTTCTTT | CSVDRGNTEAFF
TRBJ2-5 | TRBV7-8 | NA | NA | TGTGCCAGCGTCGAAGAGACCCAGTACTTC | CASVEETQYF
TRBJ2-1 | TRBV6-4 | TRBD2 | NA | TGTGCCAGCCTTGGGCGGGGGGCTATGTTCTTC | CASLGRGAMFF
TRBJ2-2 | TRBV29-1 | NA | NA | TGCAGCGTTGAAGAATGGGGGGTGAACACCGGGGAGCTGTTTTTT | CSVEEWGVNTGELFF
TRBJ2-7 | TRBV4-1 | NA | NA | TGCGCCAGCAGCCGTTTCGGGGCCAGCTCCTACGAGCAGTACTTC | CASSRFGASSYEQYF
TRBJ2-3 | TRBV2 | TRBD1 | NA | TGTGCCAGCAGTGTTACAGGGGGTAGAGATACGCAGTATTTT | CASSVTGGRDTQYF
TRBJ1-3 | TRBV25-1 | NA | NA | TGTGCCAGCAGTGATCGGGGTTCTGGAAACACCATATATTTT | CASSDRGSGNTIYF
TRBJ2-4 | TRBV6-5 | NA | NA | TGTGCCAGCAGTTCACGGTTGGGTGGGTTGAAAAACATTCAGTACTTC | CASSSRLGGLKNIQYF
TRBJ2-1 | TRBV28 | TRBD1 | NA | TGTGCCAGCAGTCCCACGGACAGGGACAACAATGAGCAGTTCTTC | CASSPTDRDNNEQFF
TRBJ2-7 | TRBV7-9 | NA | NA | TGTGCCAGCAGCTCGGGACCTGCAGACGAGCAGTACTTC | CASSSGPADEQYF
TRBJ2-2 | TRBV19 | NA | few | TGTGCCAGTAGTATCTCCGGGGGTCAAGACACCGGGGAGCTGTTTTTT | CASSISGGQDTGELFF
TRBJ1-2 | TRBV5-1 | NA | NA | TGCGCCAGCAGTCGTCGTAGGGGGGAAACCCTGGTATATGGCTACACCTTC | CASSRRRGETLVYGYTF
TRBJ2-1 | TRBV15 | TRBD2 | NA | TGTGCCACCAGCAGAGTTGGGACTAGCGGGAGGCCCGTTTTGTTCTTC | CATSRVGTSGRPVLFF
TRBJ2-5 | TRBV5-1 | NA | NA | TGCGCCAGCAGCTTGGCCCGGACTGCTGGGGAGACCCAGTACTTC | CASSLARTAGETQYF
TRBJ2-5 | TRBV7-9 | NA | NA | TGTGCCAGCAGCTTCAGGGACACTAGGATGTGGGAGACCCAGTACTTC | CASSFRDTRMWETQYF